This entry describes one T cell receptor (beta chain). The sample belongs to a study of blood T cell repertoires in COVID-19. About the research overall: Collection of acute and convalescent COVID-19 samples took place in the United States, Italy and Spain.

Losses at the gene ends were 0 bases for V and 4 bases for J; bases not matched to a gene: 1. Germline-derived CDR1 and CDR2 are MNHEY and SVGAGI. The CDR3 consists of 15 residues. Sequencing was performed with immunoSEQ multiplex PCR; in TCRdb, only in-frame clones are kept and a portion is missing. The table lists roughly 300,000 clones, around 87% of them singletons. The chain uses TRBV6-5 and TRBJ2-7; TRBD2 agrees at 12 bases. Input material: peripheral blood. This clonotype was sampled from a woman between 40 and 55 years old who had recovered from COVID-19. The CDR3 region is CASSYSGLAGYEQYF. The CDR3 bases are TGTGCCAGCAGTTACTCGGGACTAGCGGGTTACGAGCAGTACTTC.